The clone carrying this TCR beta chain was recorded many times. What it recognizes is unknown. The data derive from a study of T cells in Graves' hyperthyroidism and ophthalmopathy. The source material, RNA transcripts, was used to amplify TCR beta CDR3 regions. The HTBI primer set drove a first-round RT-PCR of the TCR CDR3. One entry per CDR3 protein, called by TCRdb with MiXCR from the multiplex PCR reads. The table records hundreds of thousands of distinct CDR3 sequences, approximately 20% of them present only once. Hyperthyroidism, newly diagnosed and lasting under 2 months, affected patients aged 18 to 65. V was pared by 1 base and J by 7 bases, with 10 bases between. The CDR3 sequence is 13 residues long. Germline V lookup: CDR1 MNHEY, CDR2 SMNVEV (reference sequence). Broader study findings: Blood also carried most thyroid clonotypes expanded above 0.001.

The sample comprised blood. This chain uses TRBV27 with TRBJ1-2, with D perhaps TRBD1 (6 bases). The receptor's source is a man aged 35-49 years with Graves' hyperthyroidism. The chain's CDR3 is CASSLLGASGYTF. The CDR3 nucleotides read TGTGCCAGCAGTTTATTGGGGGCTAGTGGCTACACCTTC.